The clone carrying this T cell receptor beta chain was detected ten times or more. This record belongs to a study of T-cell memory formation after mild COVID-19. Study details: TCR clusters were mostly confined to one donor each.

The germline V and J ends were trimmed by 9 bases and 5 bases, with 17 bases remaining between them. Looked up from germline, CDR1 is MNHEY and CDR2 is SMNVEV (reference sequence). This CDR3 has 14 residues. Constant-segment-primed 5'RACE gave TCR alpha and TCR beta cDNA libraries with sample barcodes and UMIs. TCRdb passed the 5' RACE reads through MiXCR, listing each CDR3 protein once. Among about 560,000 distinct CDR3 sequences listed, more than 15% were seen once. Sample: PBMCs or a T cell subset sorted from them (not recorded which). The source of this sequence is an adult woman who had mild COVID-19 (a few samples of this study predate the infection). Cell type and time point are not known. The V and J genes are TRBV27 and TRBJ2-1, with a weak D call TRBD2 (5 bases). The CDR3 is CASFSGERNNEQFF. The CDR3 region has the DNA TGTGCCAGTTTCTCCGGGGAAAGGAACAATGAGCAGTTCTTC.